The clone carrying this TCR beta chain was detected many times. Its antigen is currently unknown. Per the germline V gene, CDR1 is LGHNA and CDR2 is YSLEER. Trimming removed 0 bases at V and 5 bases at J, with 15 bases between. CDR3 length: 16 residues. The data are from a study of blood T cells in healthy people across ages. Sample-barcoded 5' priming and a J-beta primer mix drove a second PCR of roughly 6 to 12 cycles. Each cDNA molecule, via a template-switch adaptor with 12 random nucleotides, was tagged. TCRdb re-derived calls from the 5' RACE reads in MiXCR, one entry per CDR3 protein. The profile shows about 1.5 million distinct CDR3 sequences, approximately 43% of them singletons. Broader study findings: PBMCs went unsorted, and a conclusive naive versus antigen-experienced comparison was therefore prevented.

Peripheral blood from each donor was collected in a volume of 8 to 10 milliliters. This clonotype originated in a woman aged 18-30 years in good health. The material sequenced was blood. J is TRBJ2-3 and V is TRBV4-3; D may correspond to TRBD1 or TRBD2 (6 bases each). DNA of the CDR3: TGCGCCAGCAGCCAAGATCTTTCGGGGGCCGGAGATACGCAGTATTTT. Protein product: CASSQDLSGAGDTQYF.